The 24 T cell receptor beta chains in this list originate from one sample, sequenced in a study of T cell repertoires in cytomegalovirus infection. These receptors have no identified antigens. Each CDR3 protein is one row after TCRdb ran MiXCR on the reads. This table holds about 890,000 distinct CDR3 sequences, more than 25% found once. This specimen was cultured CD8+ T cells from PBMCs, taken from culture after CMV antigen stimulation. These receptor sequences come from a human donor in good health (CMV status not recorded). Some clones in this sample may be carry-over from other donors' samples.

This clonotype has only a few counts. This chain links TRBV6-6 with TRBJ1-3; a possible D gene is TRBD1 (5 bases). V lost 0 bases, J lost 4 bases, and 16 bases lay in between. There are 17 residues in the CDR3. Germline assignment: CDR1 MNHNY and CDR2 SVGAGI (reference sequence). The CDR3 bases are TGTGCCAGCAGTTACTCGAGGAAAGGGGCGGGCGGAAACACCATATATTTT. This translates into CASSYSRKGAGGNTIYF.

This clonotype showed up many times. The gene calls are TRBV7-8 and TRBJ2-2; no clear D. Germline CDR1 SGHVS, CDR2 FQNEAQ. The germline V and J ends were trimmed by 2 bases and 5 bases, with 6 bases remaining between them. CDR3 length: 13 amino acids. In DNA form, the CDR3 reads TGTGCCAGCAGCTTACTTGTTACCGGGGAGCTGTTTTTT. It encodes CASSLLVTGELFF.

Notes on this clonotype: It may be a read error: a sequence one base away is much more abundant. The chain joins TRBV7-4 to TRBJ1-6; 12 bases are a match to TRBD1. Trimming at V came to 4 bases and at J to 5 bases, leaving 6 bases not matched to a gene. The CDR3 extends over 17 amino acids. From germline, CDR1 is SGHVT and CDR2 SQSDAQ. The chain's CDR3 is CASSSPGTGGNNSPLHF. Here the CDR3 DNA reads TGTGCCAGCAGCTCCCCCGGGACAGGGGGCAATAATTCACCCCTCCACTTT.

This clonotype was seen a few times. A single base separates this from a much larger clone, so it may be a read error. The chain links TRBV7-2 to TRBJ2-3; 11 nucleotides line up with TRBD2. V trimming: 3 bases; J trimming: 6 bases; junction bases outside the gene matches: 8. The CDR3 totals 16 residues. Germline V gene sequence: CDR1 SGHTA, CDR2 FQGNSA. CDR3 bases: TGTGCCAGCAGCTTTCCTAGCGGGGGGTCTACCGATACGCAGTATTTT. Amino acid sequence: CASSFPSGGSTDTQYF. The entire variable domain, with the rest obtained from reference TRBV7-2 and TRBJ2-3, is as follows: GAGVSQSPSNKVTEKGKDVELRCDPISGHTALYWYRQSLGQGLEFLIYFQGNSAPDKSGLPSDRFSAERTGGSVSTLTIQRTQQEDSAVYLCASSFPSGGSTDTQYFGPGTRLTVL.

This clonotype appeared many times. The chain couples TRBV7-2 to TRBJ1-1; D remains ambiguous. Germline CDR1 is SGHTA and CDR2 is FQGNSA. The CDR3 sequence is 11 residues long. Trimming took off 8 bases at V and 3 bases at J, with 7 bases between the two ends. The CDR3: CASPSYTEAFF. The CDR3 DNA follows: TGTGCCAGCCCCTCCTACACTGAAGCTTTCTTT.

The rearrangement joins TRBV12-3 or TRBV12-4 to TRBJ2-5, with D perhaps TRBD1 or TRBD2 (6 bases each). V was cut by 7 bases and J by 3 bases, with 12 bases left in between. This CDR3 is 13 amino acids long. The CDR3 DNA reads as TGTGCCAGCATTCCGAGGGGGGAAGAGACCCAGTACTTC. Its translation: CASIPRGEETQYF.

This chain links TRBV12-3 or TRBV12-4 with TRBJ2-5, with TRBD1 as a possible D gene (5 bases). The V end was cut by 0 bases, the J end by 4 bases, with 12 bases between. The CDR3 has 15 amino acids. CDR3 sequence: CASSLAKGNRETQYF. In DNA, the CDR3 is TGTGCCAGCAGTTTAGCGAAGGGGAATAGAGAGACCCAGTACTTC.

This clonotype was detected many times. A junction end diverges from the germline sequence, so it may reflect a read error. The gene calls are TRBV12-3 or TRBV12-4 and TRBJ2-3; 10 positions match TRBD2. The CDR3 is made up of 14 amino acids. The CDR3 sequence is CASSLAGATDTQYF. CDR3 nucleotides: TGTGCTAGCAGCCTAGCGGGGGCCACAGATACGCAGTATTTT.

Points on this clonotype: This may stem from a read error, because a much larger clone lies one nucleotide away. This chain uses TRBV11-3 with TRBJ1-1; a weak D match, TRBD1 (5 bases). Germline V gives CDR1 SGHNT, CDR2 YENEEA. V lost 1 base and J lost 5, with 8 bases in between. The CDR3 is 13 amino acids. For the CDR3, the DNA is TGTGCCAGCAGCTTAGTGGGGGAGACTGAAGCTTTCTTT. This sequence encodes CASSLVGETEAFF.

The gene calls are TRBV20-1 and TRBJ2-1; 8 bases match TRBD1. Germline CDR1 DFQATT, CDR2 SNEGSKA (reference sequence). This CDR3 has 13 amino acids. V lost 2 bases to trimming and J lost 9 bases; unmatched junction nucleotides: 6. The CDR3 reads CSARLDRASEQFF. The CDR3 DNA reads TGCAGTGCTAGATTGGACAGGGCTTCTGAGCAGTTCTTC.

The chain recombines TRBV7-6 with TRBJ2-2; possible D gene TRBD1, 5 bases. With 0 bases removed from V and 8 bases from J, the gap between germline ends came to 7 bases. This CDR3 contains 13 residues. The V gene's germline CDR1 is SGHVS and CDR2 FNYEAQ. In DNA, the CDR3 is TGTGCCAGCAGCTTAGCGGCAGGGGGGGAGCTGTTTTTT. Translating it yields CASSLAAGGELFF. Full variable domain (outside the CDR3, taken from reference TRBV7-6 and TRBJ2-2): GAGVSQSPRYKVTKRGQDVALRCDPISGHVSLYWYRQALGQGPEFLTYFNYEAQQDKSGLPNDRFSAERPEGSISTLTIQRTEQRDSAMYRCASSLAAGGELFFGEGSRLTVL.

The V gene is TRBV6-1, the J gene TRBJ1-5; possible D gene TRBD1, 6 bases. The ends were cut back, 7 bases at V and 0 bases at J, with 16 bases in the middle. The CDR3 extends over 16 amino acids. Germline assignment: CDR1 MNHNS and CDR2 SASEGT. The CDR3 region is CASMPGTYYSNQPQHF. For the CDR3, the DNA is TGTGCCAGCATGCCCGGGACATATTATAGCAATCAGCCCCAGCATTTT.

This chain joins TRBV27 and TRBJ1-1, with D possibly being TRBD1 (5 bases). Trimming took 5 bases from V and 7 from J, leaving 20 bases between them. Germline V CDR1 and CDR2: MNHEY, SMNVEV (reference sequence). The CDR3 runs to 15 residues. CDR3 coding DNA: TGTGCCAGCAGTCGTTCCGGGACCTACGAAAATGAAGCTTTCTTT. It codes for CASSRSGTYENEAFF.

V and J are TRBV6-2 or TRBV6-3 and TRBJ1-1, with no clear D. Germline loops: CDR1 MNHEY, CDR2 SVGEGT. The V end was cut by 4 bases, the J end by 0 bases, with 18 bases between. This CDR3 region has 17 residues. CDR3 bases: TGTGCCAGCAGTTGGCCAGTTATTTCTGCCATGAACACTGAAGCTTTCTTT. Translating gives CASSWPVISAMNTEAFF.

J is TRBJ2-2 and V is TRBV4-1; 9 nucleotides match TRBD2. The V and J ends lost 2 bases and 6 bases, in that order; junction bases with no gene match: 4. CDR1 MGHRA and CDR2 YSYEKL come from the germline V gene. This CDR3 is built from 15 residues. The CDR3 DNA reads TGCGCCAGCAGCCAAACGGCGGGGGGGCCCGGGGAGCTGTTTTTT. It codes for CASSQTAGGPGELFF.

This clonotype was recorded many times. This chain links TRBV7-9 with TRBJ2-1; D is possibly TRBD2 (6 bases). The ends were cut back, 2 bases at V and 4 bases at J, with 9 bases in the middle. The V gene's germline CDR1 is SEHNR and CDR2 FQNEAQ (reference sequence). The CDR3 runs to 14 residues. This chain's CDR3 is CASSLQREYNEQFF. CDR3 in DNA: TGTGCCAGCAGCTTACAACGGGAGTACAATGAGCAGTTCTTC. The variable domain in full, completed from reference TRBV7-9 and TRBJ2-1, reads DTGVSQNPRHKITKRGQNVTFRCDPISEHNRLYWYRQTLGQGPEFLTYFQNEAQLEKSRLLSDRFSAERPKGSFSTLEIQRTEQGDSAMYLCASSLQREYNEQFFGPGTRLTVL.

V usage is TRBV20-1 and J usage is TRBJ2-7, with TRBD1 identical over 9 bases. Germline V gives CDR1 DFQATT, CDR2 SNEGSKA (reference sequence). The CDR3 spans 13 residues. As DNA, the CDR3 is TGCAAGATGGGTGGACAGGGGACCTACGAGCAGTACTTC. The encoded protein is CKMGGQGTYEQYF.

Only a few counts were recorded for this clonotype. J is TRBJ2-1 and V is TRBV5-1; D is uncertain. From germline, CDR1 is SGHRS and CDR2 YFSETQ. The CDR3 sequence is 14 residues long. V was trimmed by 6 bases and J by 4 bases, leaving 14 bases between them. The CDR3 DNA follows: TGCGCCAGCATCGACCCCGGACGGTACAATGAGCAGTTCTTC. This encodes CASIDPGRYNEQFF.

The rearrangement uses TRBV7-9 and TRBJ1-2, with D possibly matching TRBD1 (6 bases). Germline-derived CDR1 and CDR2 are SEHNR and FQNEAQ (reference sequence). Deletions cut 0 bases from V and 4 bases from J, with 15 bases between. The CDR3 has 16 amino acids. The chain's CDR3 is CASSLARQTGVYGYTF. The CDR3 DNA follows: TGTGCCAGCAGCTTAGCGCGTCAGACAGGCGTCTATGGCTACACCTTC.

V usage is TRBV2 and J usage is TRBJ2-1, with D unresolved. The V gene lost 3 bases and the J gene lost 3 bases, with 12 bases spanning the gap. The germline gives CDR1 SNHLY, CDR2 FYNNEI. The CDR3 is 15 residues long. The CDR3 loop reads CASSDRAPGYNEQFF. CDR3 nucleotide sequence: TGTGCCAGCAGTGATCGGGCTCCAGGCTACAATGAGCAGTTCTTC.

The chain joins TRBV6-6 to TRBJ1-6; D ambiguous. The CDR3 has 14 amino acids. Germline values: CDR1 MNHNY, CDR2 SVGAGI (reference sequence). The V end lost 0 bases, the J end lost 5 bases, and 5 bases lay between the germline ends. The CDR3 loop is CASSYSADNSPLHF. The CDR3 bases are TGTGCCAGCAGTTACTCGGCGGATAATTCACCCCTCCACTTT.

This clonotype was detected a few times. The chain joins TRBV7-6 to TRBJ1-1; D might be TRBD1 (5 bases). V dropped 5 bases and J dropped 3 bases, with 19 bases sitting between them. There are 16 residues in the CDR3. The V gene's germline CDR1 is SGHVS and CDR2 FNYEAQ. The CDR3 nucleotides are TGTGCCAGCAGCCATCCGTCCTGGGGCCCGGACACTGAAGCTTTCTTT. Its protein is CASSHPSWGPDTEAFF.

This clonotype turned up a few times. V usage is TRBV7-6 and J usage is TRBJ1-1, with 7 bases matching TRBD1. The CDR3 runs 16 residues. Germline loops: CDR1 SGHVS, CDR2 FNYEAQ. With V trimmed by 1 base and J by 0 bases, 5 bases remained unmatched. In DNA form, the CDR3 reads TGTGCCAGCAGCTTAGTAGGGGGCATCATGAACACTGAAGCTTTCTTT. Translated, it gives CASSLVGGIMNTEAFF.

This clonotype was recorded a few times. The chain is built from TRBV12-3 or TRBV12-4 and TRBJ1-2; 9 nucleotides align to TRBD1. The CDR3 is made up of 14 amino acids. The junction had 8 bases not matched to a gene; V was cut back by 7 bases and J by 5 bases. The CDR3 DNA follows: TGTGCCAGCACCCCTGGGACAGGGCGGTATGGCTACACCTTC. It translates to CASTPGTGRYGYTF.